The 32 T cell receptor beta chains below were found in one sample sequenced in a study of T cells after yellow fever vaccination. TCRdb used MiXCR to reprocess the 5' RACE reads, holding one entry per CDR3 protein. The sample lists 250,000 to 350,000 distinct CDR3 sequences, 3.5% to 5% seen once, with roughly a fifth in the top ten. The source material was PBMCs, sampled 15 days after the yellow fever booster vaccination. These receptors were collected from a man between 18 and 29 years old who received the YFV17D yellow fever vaccine.

CDR3 protein: CSARDLSGQGGSPLHF. For the CDR3, the DNA is TGCAGTGCTAGAGATCTTTCGGGACAGGGCGGGTCACCCCTCCACTTT. The chain recombines TRBV20-1 with TRBJ1-6, with 9 bases identical to TRBD1. The CDR3 totals 16 residues. The J segment lost 10 bases and the V segment lost 0 bases, leaving 10 bases of the junction unmatched. Germline loops: CDR1 DFQATT, CDR2 SNEGSKA (reference sequence).

In its sample, this clonotype was seen a few times. The chain has TRBV12-3 or TRBV12-4 and TRBJ2-3; 9 bases are shared with TRBD1. V lost 6 bases to trimming and J lost 3 bases; unmatched junction nucleotides: 4. The CDR3 contains 14 residues. The CDR3 sequence is CASREQGATDTQYF. DNA for the CDR3: TGTGCCAGCAGGGAACAGGGGGCAACAGATACGCAGTATTTT.

Only a few counts were recorded for this clonotype. The chain has TRBV27 and TRBJ2-1, with no clear D. The germline V and J ends were trimmed by 2 bases and 3 bases, with 5 bases remaining between them. The CDR3 extends over 13 amino acids. Germline assignment: CDR1 MNHEY and CDR2 SMNVEV (reference sequence). The CDR3 protein is CASSLIYYNEQFF. In nucleotides, the CDR3 is TGTGCCAGCAGTTTAATATACTACAATGAGCAGTTCTTC.

The sample holds a few counts of this clonotype. The chain combines TRBV20-1 with TRBJ1-2; 7 nucleotides align to TRBD1. Trimming cost V 4 bases and J 5 bases; bases outside gene matches: 10. Per the germline V gene, CDR1 is DFQATT and CDR2 is SNEGSKA (reference sequence). The CDR3 covers 14 residues. CDR3 DNA: TGCAGTGCTACACAGGCAGGGGGGGGGTATGGCTACACCTTC. Translation: CSATQAGGGYGYTF.

This clonotype was seen many times. Here the CDR3 reads CSVEISINQPQHF. Written as DNA, the CDR3 is TGCAGCGTTGAGATTAGTATTAATCAGCCCCAGCATTTT. This rearrangement joins TRBV29-1 to TRBJ1-5, with D hard to call. Looked up from germline, CDR1 is SQVTM and CDR2 is ANQGSEA. Trimming pared 3 bases from V and 4 bases from J, leaving 10 bases between. The CDR3 runs 13 residues.

This clonotype was seen at least ten times. V and J are TRBV28 and TRBJ1-5, with TRBD1 identical over 7 bases. The germline V gene has CDR1 MDHEN and CDR2 SYDVKM. V was clipped by 4 bases and J by 4 bases; unmatched bases: 7. This CDR3 region has 15 residues. The chain's CDR3 is CASSSAGGRNQPQHF. The CDR3 DNA follows: TGTGCCAGCAGTTCAGCAGGGGGGAGGAATCAGCCCCAGCATTTT. The full variable domain, completed using reference TRBV28 and TRBJ1-5, is DVKVTQSSRYLVKRTGEKVFLECVQDMDHENMFWYRQDPGLGLRLIYFSYDVKMKEKGDIPEGYSVSREKKERFSLILESASTNQTSMYLCASSSAGGRNQPQHFGDGTRLSIL.

This clonotype was found a few times. This chain connects TRBV18 to TRBJ2-5, with D possibly TRBD2 on 5 matching bases. Per germline, CDR1 KGHSH and CDR2 LQKENI. Trimming removed 5 bases from V and 2 bases from J, with 9 bases in between. The CDR3 is 13 amino acids. The CDR3 bases are TGTGCCAGCTCAAACGGGATTCAAGAGACCCAGTACTTC. Its protein is CASSNGIQETQYF.

V gene TRBV12-3 or TRBV12-4 combines with J gene TRBJ2-2; D is uncertain. The CDR3 has 16 residues. V was trimmed by 3 bases and J by 4 bases, leaving 15 bases between them. CDR3 loop: CASSFTLGLVTGELFF. CDR3 bases: TGTGCCAGCAGTTTCACCCTGGGTTTGGTCACCGGGGAGCTGTTTTTT.

This clonotype was recorded a few times. This chain uses TRBV7-2 with TRBJ2-1; 11 bases match TRBD2. The germline V gene has CDR1 SGHTA and CDR2 FQGNSA. CDR3 size: 17 residues. V lost 3 bases, J lost 1 base, and 5 bases stayed unmatched. CDR3 in DNA: TGTGCCAGCAGCTTTTCTAGCGGGGGGATGTCCTACAATGAGCAGTTCTTC. Translation gives CASSFSSGGMSYNEQFF.

The chain carries TRBV5-1 and TRBJ1-2; TRBD1 matches 8 bases. Germline values: CDR1 SGHRS, CDR2 YFSETQ. This CDR3 has 15 residues. V was clipped by 4 bases and J by 3 bases; unmatched bases: 8. Written as DNA, the CDR3 is TGCGCCAGCAGCCCACGGACAGGGTCTGACTATGGCTACACCTTC. As protein: CASSPRTGSDYGYTF.

The chain employs TRBV6-6 and TRBJ2-3; D ambiguous. CDR1 and CDR2 (germline): MNHNY, SVGAGI (reference sequence). The ends were cut back, 6 bases at V and 2 bases at J, with 12 bases in the middle. The CDR3 totals 14 residues. The CDR3 region is CASSMDGYTDTQYF. The DNA for the CDR3 is TGTGCCAGCAGCATGGATGGGTACACAGATACGCAGTATTTT.

This clonotype was counted only a few times. This rearrangement joins TRBV2 to TRBJ2-7; D possibly corresponds to TRBD1 (6 bases). The V end lost 7 bases, the J end lost 0 bases, and 7 bases lay between the germline ends. The germline V gene has CDR1 SNHLY and CDR2 FYNNEI. The CDR3 runs to 12 residues. The CDR3 loop reads CASKDSSYEQYF. The DNA for the CDR3 is TGTGCCAGCAAGGACAGCTCCTACGAGCAGTACTTC.

Ten or more counts support this clonotype. J is TRBJ2-3 and V is TRBV5-6; no clear D gene. Trimming cost V 4 bases and J 2 bases, with 11 bases left between them. This CDR3 contains 14 residues. Germline CDR1 and CDR2: SGHDT and YYEEEE. CDR3 in DNA: TGTGCCAGCAGCGCACCGCCGTTCACAGATACGCAGTATTTT. This encodes CASSAPPFTDTQYF.

Worth noting for this clonotype: A read error may be the cause here, since a much bigger clone is one base away. The CDR3 loop is CACSQDTGELFF. CDR3 coding DNA: TGTGCCTGCAGCCAGGACACCGGGGAGCTGTTTTTT. This rearrangement joins TRBV4-2 to TRBJ2-2; D remains unclear. Per the germline V gene, CDR1 is LGHNA and CDR2 is YNFKEQ. The CDR3 totals 12 residues.

The chain recombines TRBV3-1 with TRBJ2-3; TRBD2 matches at 7 bases. The CDR3 spans 17 residues. In germline, CDR1 is LGHDT, CDR2 YNNKEL (reference sequence). The J segment lost 5 bases and the V segment lost 0 bases, leaving 11 bases of the junction unmatched. CDR3 nucleotides: TGTGCCAGCAGCCAAGATCGGGGAGGGATCTGGTTAGATACGCAGTATTTT. Its protein product is CASSQDRGGIWLDTQYF.

In this sample, this clonotype turned up many times. The genes are TRBV4-1 and TRBJ2-7, with a weak D call TRBD1 (6 bases). With 3 bases removed from V and 0 bases from J, the gap between germline ends came to 9 bases. This CDR3 spans 14 amino acids. Germline V gene data show CDR1 as MGHRA and CDR2 as YSYEKL. This CDR3 reads CASSHTGISYEQYF. Here the CDR3 DNA reads TGCGCCAGCAGCCACACAGGGATCTCCTACGAGCAGTACTTC.

Many counts were recorded for this clonotype. The gene calls are TRBV20-1 and TRBJ2-5; 7 nucleotides align to TRBD2. Trimming at V came to 2 bases and at J to 1 base, leaving 7 bases not matched to a gene. This CDR3 comprises 15 residues. Germline assignment: CDR1 DFQATT and CDR2 SNEGSKA (reference sequence). The CDR3 reads CSARSGSGIQETQYF. The CDR3, as DNA: TGCAGTGCTAGATCGGGGAGCGGGATCCAAGAGACCCAGTACTTC.

This clonotype was found many times. The genes are TRBV4-1 and TRBJ2-7; no reliable D call. The CDR3 has 13 amino acids. Trimming stripped 0 bases from V and 3 bases from J, with 6 bases between. In germline, CDR1 is MGHRA, CDR2 YSYEKL. CDR3 DNA: TGCGCCAGCAGCCAAGAGGCCAGCTACGAGCAGTACGTC. This translates into CASSQEASYEQYV.

V and J are TRBV6-5 and TRBJ1-2, with D possibly being TRBD1 (6 bases). V was shortened by 5 bases and J by 4 bases, with 11 bases between the two germline ends. In germline, CDR1 is MNHEY, CDR2 SVGAGI. This CDR3 has 13 amino acids. CDR3 in amino acids: CASSPYRVYGYTF. CDR3 bases: TGTGCCAGCAGTCCATACAGGGTCTATGGCTACACCTTC.

In this sample, this clonotype turned up a few times. The chain carries TRBV20-1 and TRBJ2-5; no definite D call. CDR1 is DFQATT and CDR2 is SNEGSKA in the germline V gene (reference sequence). Trimming cost V 7 bases and J 1 base, with 10 bases left between them. The CDR3 covers 12 residues. CDR3 sequence: CSVLARQETQYF. CDR3 coding DNA: TGCAGTGTTCTCGCCCGCCAAGAGACCCAGTACTTC.

This clonotype was recorded at least ten times. This chain connects TRBV7-6 to TRBJ2-2; perhaps D is TRBD1 or TRBD2 (6 bases each). Trimming pared 6 bases from V and 1 base from J, leaving 18 bases between. From germline, CDR1 is SGHVS and CDR2 FNYEAQ. This CDR3 has 17 amino acids. The CDR3: CASSLQGGRRNTGELFF. DNA of the CDR3: TGTGCCAGCAGTCTTCAAGGGGGGCGAAGGAACACCGGGGAGCTGTTTTTT.

This clonotype came up a few times. The chain uses TRBV4-1 and TRBJ1-2; 11 bases line up with TRBD1. The CDR3 covers 16 residues. Trimming at V came to 3 bases and at J to 6 bases, leaving 9 bases not matched to a gene. Germline CDR1 is MGHRA and CDR2 is YSYEKL. CDR3 sequence: CASSQTGTGGGNGYTF. The CDR3 coding sequence is TGCGCCAGCAGCCAGACCGGGACAGGGGGGGGAAATGGCTACACCTTC.

The chain employs TRBV7-9 and TRBJ1-1; 7 bases agree with TRBD1. The CDR3 covers 13 residues. Trimming at V came to 8 bases and at J to 5 bases, leaving 8 bases not matched to a gene. Germline V lookup: CDR1 SEHNR, CDR2 FQNEAQ (reference sequence). CDR3 sequence: CASVKGAQTEAFF. The CDR3, as DNA: TGTGCCAGCGTAAAGGGGGCGCAGACTGAAGCTTTCTTT.

This clonotype was detected ten times or more. The chain carries TRBV20-1 and TRBJ2-5; 10 bases align to TRBD2. Unmatched junction bases numbered 6, after V lost 3 bases and J lost 5 bases. The CDR3 spans 14 residues. The germline V gene has CDR1 DFQATT and CDR2 SNEGSKA (reference sequence). The CDR3 nucleotides read TGCAGTGCTAGGCTAGCGGGGGCCCGGGAGACCCAGTACTTC. Encoded protein: CSARLAGARETQYF.

The chain couples TRBV2 to TRBJ2-5; tentatively, D is TRBD1 (5 bases). V was pared by 1 base and J by 5 bases, with 11 bases between. This CDR3 is built from 14 residues. The germline CDR1 and CDR2 sequences are SNHLY and FYNNEI. Written as DNA, the CDR3 is TGTGCCAGCAGTGAAGAGGGGTATCGGGAGACCCAGTACTTC. Translated, it gives CASSEEGYRETQYF.

There are many counts of this clonotype. V is TRBV3-1 and J is TRBJ1-4; TRBD1 aligns across 7 bases. Germline values: CDR1 LGHDT, CDR2 YNNKEL (reference sequence). The CDR3 consists of 13 residues. J was trimmed by 7 bases and V by 3 bases; bases with no gene match: 2. This CDR3 reads CASSHRDSEKLFF. The CDR3 nucleotides are TGTGCCAGCAGCCACAGGGACAGTGAAAAACTGTTTTTT.

This clonotype was counted ten times or more. The chain is built from TRBV4-1 and TRBJ2-5; possible D gene TRBD2, 5 bases. CDR1 is MGHRA and CDR2 is YSYEKL in the germline V gene. Trimming shortened V by 4 bases and J by 5 bases, and 17 bases separated the two germline ends. The CDR3 runs 15 residues. The CDR3 coding sequence is TGCGCCAGCAGCCTGACTCAGAGGGTGGGGGAGACCCAGTACTTC. Translating it yields CASSLTQRVGETQYF.

This clonotype occurred many times. The rearrangement links TRBV18 to TRBJ2-1; 7 bases align to TRBD2. V gave up 5 bases and J gave up 8 bases; unmatched junction bases: 9. Germline CDR1 KGHSH, CDR2 LQKENI. The CDR3 spans 14 residues. CDR3 nucleotide sequence: TGTGCCAGCTCAAGTACTAGCGATATGGATGAGCAGTTCTTC. Residues: CASSSTSDMDEQFF.

This chain links TRBV12-3 or TRBV12-4 with TRBJ1-5; tentatively, D is TRBD1 (5 bases). The CDR3 runs to 16 residues. Trimming took off 5 bases at V and 3 bases at J, with 17 bases between the two ends. As DNA, the CDR3 is TGTGCCAGCAGTCCGGAACTTTCAGGGTACAATCAGCCCCAGCATTTT. Translating gives CASSPELSGYNQPQHF.

This clonotype was detected ten times or more. V and J are TRBV5-6 and TRBJ2-3; 7 bases fit TRBD1. The CDR3 is 16 amino acids. From germline, CDR1 is SGHDT and CDR2 YYEEEE. Trimming at V came to 5 bases and at J to 3 bases, leaving 12 bases not matched to a gene. For the CDR3, the DNA is TGTGCCAGCAGTTGGGATGGGGACAGCCCGACAGATACGCAGTATTTT. This translates into CASSWDGDSPTDTQYF. Together with reference TRBV5-6 and TRBJ2-3, the CDR3 gives the full variable domain: DAGVTQSPTHLIKTRGQQVTLRCSPKSGHDTVSWYQQALGQGPQFIFQYYEEEERQRGNFPDRFSGHQFPNYSSELNVNALLLGDSALYLCASSWDGDSPTDTQYFGPGTRLTVL.

The sample holds many counts of this clonotype. The rearrangement joins TRBV9 to TRBJ2-5, with TRBD2 as a possible D gene (7 bases). The germline gives CDR1 SGDLS, CDR2 YYNGEE. Trimming removed 3 bases at V and 5 bases at J, with 14 bases between. The CDR3 contains 14 residues. The DNA for the CDR3 is TGTGCCAGCAGCGCCGCCCCGGGGGGCGAGACCCAGTACTTC. Encoded protein: CASSAAPGGETQYF.

The table lists this clonotype with many counts. The gene calls are TRBV5-1 and TRBJ2-2; TRBD1 is a possible D gene (7 bases). V was cut by 3 bases and J by 5 bases, with 11 bases left in between. Germline loops: CDR1 SGHRS, CDR2 YFSETQ. CDR3 length: 14 amino acids. CDR3: CASSSPGGTGELFF. For the CDR3, the DNA is TGCGCCAGCAGCTCGCCAGGGGGGACCGGGGAGCTGTTTTTT.